The T cell receptor (beta chain) under discussion was sequenced for a study of regulatory T cells in long-lasting Graves disease. The TCR beta library used iRepertoire HTBI primers with Arm-PCR amplification of CDR3. Via MiXCR, TCRdb re-called the multiplex PCR reads, giving one row per CDR3 protein. The table lists 400,000 to 500,000 distinct CDR3 sequences, roughly 21% of them singletons. Trimming removed 1 base at V and 3 bases at J, with 12 bases between. The germline V gene encodes CDR1 LNHNV and CDR2 YYDKDF (reference sequence). The CDR3 spans 15 residues. Documented time point: persistent/refractory GD, antithyroid drugs over 5 years with positive TRAb. PBMC RNA served as the TCR library source. Graves' disease diagnoses followed American Thyroid Association guidelines. EDTA tubes were used for drawing around 9 milliliters of peripheral blood. This clonotype was counted a single time. A much larger clone is a single base away; this may be a read error. Likely a read error: the CDR3 ends without its conserved phenylalanine or tryptophan.

The TCR sequence derives from a female donor with Graves disease. The source was peripheral blood mononuclear cells (PBMCs), collected when the disease was refractory, from a patient treated with antithyroid drugs. This chain connects TRBV15 to TRBJ1-1; no reliable D call. The chain's CDR3 is CATSRGPSWDTEAFL. The CDR3, as DNA: TGTGCCACCAGCAGAGGCCCTTCCTGGGACACTGAAGCTTTCCTT.